Listed below are T cell receptor beta chains from one sample, sequenced in a study of blood T cells in healthy people across ages. TCRdb independently ran MiXCR on the 5' RACE reads; one entry per CDR3 protein. Of about 540,000 distinct CDR3 sequences listed, about 24% are singletons. The sample also formed part of further work on T cells of mothers and their children.

Sequencing input: blood. These receptors were obtained from a boy younger than 18 in good health. CDR3s include the opening cysteine and the closing phenylalanine or tryptophan. D genes are given only for firm matches. Size is stated for part of the rows, as once, few or many counts, or as a class when the clone is expanded.

clone size	D gene	V gene	J gene	CDR3 protein	CDR3 DNA
-	TRBD1	TRBV28	TRBJ1-1	CASSFPRQGKNTEAFF	TGTGCCAGCAGTTTCCCTAGACAGGGGAAGAACACTGAAGCTTTCTTT
few	TRBD1	TRBV20-1	TRBJ2-7	CSAKGTGTSYEQYF	TGCAGTGCTAAAGGGACAGGTACCTCCTACGAGCAGTACTTC
few	-	TRBV7-8	TRBJ2-5	CASSLGTGTGTQYF	TGTGCCAGCAGCTTAGGTACCGGGACCGGGACCCAGTACTTC
few	TRBD2	TRBV7-6	TRBJ2-3	CASSLAGREGPGDTQYF	TGTGCCAGCAGCTTAGCCGGGCGGGAGGGTCCCGGAGATACGCAGTATTTT
-	-	TRBV7-9	TRBJ2-7	CASSSQGTTYEQYF	TGTGCCAGCAGCTCACAGGGCACGACCTACGAGCAGTACTTC
few	-	TRBV20-1	TRBJ2-3	CSARESRNYGTQYF	TGCAGTGCTAGAGAATCCAGGAACTACGGTACGCAGTATTTT
few	-	TRBV20-1	TRBJ1-6	CSARDWGRGSSYNSPLHF	TGCAGTGCTAGAGATTGGGGGAGGGGTAGCTCCTATAATTCACCCCTCCACTTT
few	-	TRBV28	TRBJ2-1	CASSLRSPQFF	TGTGCCAGCAGTTTAAGGAGCCCGCAGTTCTTC
-	TRBD2	TRBV5-1	TRBJ2-1	CASSSRTSGSHEQFF	TGCGCCAGCAGCTCAAGGACTAGCGGGAGCCATGAGCAGTTCTTC
-	TRBD2	TRBV20-1	TRBJ2-3	CSAEIAGITDTQYF	TGCAGTGCGGAGATAGCGGGCATCACAGATACGCAGTATTTT
-	TRBD2	TRBV12-3/TRBV12-4	TRBJ2-3	CASSFSRLAVGTDTQYF	TGTGCCAGCAGTTTCTCGAGACTAGCGGTGGGCACAGATACGCAGTATTTT
-	-	TRBV7-2	TRBJ2-1	CASSQGPALWNEQFF	TGTGCCAGCAGCCAAGGGCCAGCCCTATGGAATGAGCAGTTCTTC
-	-	TRBV12-3/TRBV12-4	TRBJ2-3	CASSVGADAQYF	TGTGCCAGCAGTGTAGGAGCAGATGCGCAGTATTTT
-	TRBD2	TRBV7-9	TRBJ2-3	CASRPGLAVSTDTQYF	TGTGCCAGCAGACCAGGACTAGCGGTTAGCACAGATACGCAGTATTTT
few	-	TRBV14	TRBJ2-5	CASSQDDWGARETQYF	TGTGCCAGCAGCCAAGATGATTGGGGCGCCCGAGAGACCCAGTACTTC
few	TRBD2	TRBV20-1	TRBJ2-2	CSAPRGGLAGGELFF	TGCAGTGCTCCCCGTGGTGGACTAGCGGGCGGGGAGCTGTTTTTT
few	TRBD1	TRBV7-2	TRBJ1-2	CASSLDRGQGGVYGYTF	TGTGCCAGCAGCTTAGATCGCGGACAGGGGGGGGTCTATGGCTACACCTTC
few	-	TRBV27	TRBJ1-1	CASSLSANPNTEAFF	TGTGCCAGCAGTTTATCGGCCAACCCGAACACTGAAGCTTTCTTT